This TCR beta chain emerged from a study of identical twins. Template switching added a universal primer binding site, and final cDNA carried unique molecular identifiers. TCRdb analysed the 5' RACE reads with MiXCR anew, one entry per CDR3 protein. The table has approximately 620,000 distinct CDR3 sequences, around 8.3% seen once; the top ten hold approximately 0.96%. Trimming removed 10 bases from V and 4 bases from J; junction bases left unmatched: 3. The CDR3 totals 11 residues. Germline V gene sequence: CDR1 MNHNY, CDR2 SVGAGI (reference sequence). The sample was also reused in another study, on yellow fever vaccine responses in identical twins.

The sequence was obtained from a woman aged 18-35 years in good health. The specimen was PBMCs. The J gene is TRBJ2-7, the V gene TRBV6-6, with 8 positions matching TRBD1. The CDR3 sequence: CAIRDRYEQYF. DNA of the CDR3: TGTGCCATCCGGGACAGGTACGAGCAGTACTTC.